A single sample is the source of the 9 T cell receptor beta chains below, sequenced in a study of T cell responses to AZD1222 COVID-19 vaccine. Assay: immunoSEQ multiplex PCR; the TCRdb copy retains only in-frame clones and omits some. The sample carries over 110,000 clones, roughly 93% recorded once. Sequenced here: peripheral blood, sampled 28 days after the second AZD1222 dose. These receptors all come from an adult who received the AZD1222 COVID-19 vaccine.

The chain has TRBV5-6 and TRBJ1-1; TRBD1 matches 7 bases. There are 15 residues in the CDR3. V lost 2 bases and J lost 4; bases outside the gene matches: 8. Germline V gives CDR1 SGHDT, CDR2 YYEEEE. The CDR3 DNA follows: TGTGCCAGCAGCTTCATCTCACAGGGGAGCACTGAAGCTTTCTTT. Encoded protein: CASSFISQGSTEAFF. Variable domain in full (rest from reference TRBV5-6 and TRBJ1-1): DAGVTQSPTHLIKTRGQQVTLRCSPKSGHDTVSWYQQALGQGPQFIFQYYEEEERQRGNFPDRFSGHQFPNYSSELNVNALLLGDSALYLCASSFISQGSTEAFFGQGTRLTVV.

A note on this clone: Germline and junction disagree at one end, which may indicate a read error. This rearrangement joins TRBV7-9 to TRBJ1-6; TRBD1 might be the D (5 bases). The CDR3 loop spans 15 amino acids. Germline V gene lookup returns CDR1 SEHNR and CDR2 FQNEAQ (reference sequence). The CDR3 spells CAGSHPGRERGPLHF. The DNA for the CDR3 is TGTGCCGGCAGCCATCCCGGACGAGAGAGGGGACCCCTCCACTTT.

The V and J genes are TRBV2 and TRBJ1-1; 7 positions match TRBD1. The V gene's germline CDR1 is SNHLY and CDR2 FYNNEI. J lost 0 bases, V lost 10 bases, and 11 bases had no gene match. The length of the CDR3 is 15 residues. For the CDR3, the DNA is TGTGCCACGACCTTCCGGGACAGTCTGAACACTGAAGCTTTCTTT. Residues: CATTFRDSLNTEAFF.

This clone was observed a handful of times. V gene TRBV6-6 combines with J gene TRBJ1-2; perhaps TRBD1 as D (6 bases). The V gene's germline CDR1 is MNHNY and CDR2 SVGAGI (reference sequence). V lost 6 bases and J lost 0, with 17 bases in between. The CDR3 is 16 amino acids. The CDR3 bases are TGTGCCAGCAGCGGCCCCGGGACAATAACTAACTATGGCTACACCTTC. Its protein is CASSGPGTITNYGYTF.

The CDR3 DNA reads as TGTGCCAGCTCACCGCCCGTCACCATGAACACTGAAGCTTTCTTT. It is translated as CASSPPVTMNTEAFF. The chain employs TRBV18 and TRBJ1-1; D remains ambiguous. This CDR3 has 15 residues. Germline V CDR1 and CDR2: KGHSH, LQKENI. Between the trimmed V and J ends, which lost 3 bases and 0 bases, there was a span of 11 bases.

This chain uses TRBV6-1 with TRBJ1-1; D not resolved. The CDR3 is made up of 14 amino acids. Germline CDR1 reads MNHNS; CDR2 reads SASEGT. The ends were cut back, 3 bases at V and 1 base at J, with 9 bases in the middle. The CDR3 DNA reads TGTGCCAGCAGTGACGCAGGCTCGAACACTGAAGCTTTCTTT. This gives the protein CASSDAGSNTEAFF.

This clone is a singleton in its sample. The genes are TRBV4-1 and TRBJ2-3, with 11 bases aligning to TRBD2. This CDR3 is 18 amino acids long. Trimming at V came to 3 bases and at J to 2 bases, leaving 10 bases not matched to a gene. CDR1 is MGHRA, CDR2 YSYEKL, per germline. As DNA, the CDR3 is TGCGCCAGCAGCCACGGATTTGGGACTAGCGGTAACACAGATACGCAGTATTTT. Translated: CASSHGFGTSGNTDTQYF.

V usage is TRBV28 and J usage is TRBJ1-5; 7 nucleotides align to TRBD1. J gave up 0 bases and V 6 bases, and 5 bases lay outside the gene matches. CDR1 is MDHEN, CDR2 SYDVKM, per germline. The CDR3 length is 15 residues. The CDR3 nucleotides are TGTGCCAGCAGCGCCGGGACAGATAGCAATCAGCCCCAGCATTTT. As protein: CASSAGTDSNQPQHF.

The chain joins TRBV30 to TRBJ2-6, with D maybe TRBD2 (5 bases). Trimming cost V 8 bases and J 0 bases, with 8 bases left between them. The CDR3 is 13 amino acids. In germline, CDR1 is GTSNPN, CDR2 SVGIG (reference sequence). CDR3 in amino acids: CAAGSSGANVLTF. The CDR3 DNA sequence: TGTGCCGCTGGGAGCTCTGGGGCCAACGTCCTGACTTTC.